Included here is one T cell receptor beta chain sequence, with context. Its antigen is not identified. 60 Vbeta and 13 Jbeta primers were used in PCR. Sequenced by immunoSEQ multiplex PCR; TCRdb stores in-frame clones only, minus some. The sample lists approximately 200,000 clones; 70% to 85% were seen once. The data derive from a study of cytomegalovirus exposure and HLA in healthy donors. Findings of the study overall: The likely origin of a cluster of highly shared sequence variants was a sequencing artifact. Association of a missense DCLRE1C variant with TCR beta V- and J-gene trimming was reported in a later analysis.

CDR3 size: 15 residues. Trimming stripped 0 bases from V and 3 bases from J, with 12 bases between. Germline values: CDR1 SGHRS, CDR2 YFSETQ. Specimen: PBMCs. This TCR was sampled from a woman aged 30 to 39 in good health and CMV-seropositive. V is TRBV5-1 and J is TRBJ1-1; tentatively, D is TRBD1 (5 bases). Written as DNA, the CDR3 is TGCGCCAGCAGCTTGGTTCAGGGAACGGACACTGAAGCTTTCTTT. This translates into CASSLVQGTDTEAFF.